Here is one T cell receptor beta chain with its context. This clonotype was found many times. The target of this receptor is not known. Base-call qualities are not available, and no considerably larger clone is one nucleotide away. A patient counted as having stable Graves' hyperthyroidism if no progression to ophthalmopathy occurred over 18 months of follow-up. Hyperthyroidism patients were newly diagnosed, with disease duration under 2 months, and aged 18 to 65 years. Any patient with an uncontrolled infection, another autoimmune disease, pregnancy or lactation was excluded. Diagnoses were based on clinical symptoms, serum thyroxine and TRAb, thyroid ultrasound and orbital computed tomography. PBMCs were isolated from about 10 ml of fresh peripheral blood by Ficoll-Paque density gradient centrifugation. Total RNA was extracted with Trizol reagent, and quality was checked on an Agilent 2100 Bioanalyzer.

The data were taken from a study of T cells in Graves' hyperthyroidism and ophthalmopathy (dated by TCRdb to between 2018 and 2020). Regarding the complete study: Peripheral blood samples were taken at initial diagnosis, before any treatment was given. To identify TCR V-J signatures that set the groups apart, the researchers used a discovery cohort of 100 patients, made up of around 42 with Graves' ophthalmopathy and 55 to 65 with stable Graves' hyperthyroidism. Prospective prediction of ophthalmopathy was tested in an independent validation cohort of 18 to 20 hyperthyroidism patients and 17 patients who later progressed to ophthalmopathy. The 75 to 100 discovery patients were randomly split 7:3 into training and test sets. In addition, the study compared T-cell repertoires in thyroid tissue and in blood from roughly 6 Graves' hyperthyroidism patients. After sampling, hyperthyroidism patients received methimazole starting at 30 mg daily, and ophthalmopathy patients received high-dose intravenous methylprednisolone. The paper describes TCR Vbeta CDR3 sequencing of 120 to 150 peripheral blood samples, made up of about 41 ophthalmopathy patients, around 73 hyperthyroidism patients and 17 progressor patients. The paper's findings and limits, for the study overall: Sample size was not statistically predetermined, and blinding of investigators to group allocation was not performed. Ophthalmopathy was separated from stable hyperthyroidism by a 13 V-J signature model, with around 90% sensitivity and 81% to 83% specificity obtained in cross-validation and 80%/75% obtained in testing. Most expanded thyroid clonotypes (frequency above 0.001) were also detected in blood, suggesting blood repertoires may reflect thyroid immune responses. In validation, the model predicted progression to ophthalmopathy with approximately 71% sensitivity and about 73% specificity, a median of about 6.7 months before onset.

TCR beta CDR3 regions were amplified from RNA transcripts. A first-round RT-PCR of the TCR CDR3 used the HTBI primer set with the Qiagen OneStep RT-PCR kit. Libraries were constructed in a second round of multiplex PCR, after which size selection and purification were performed. Paired-end sequencing of the libraries was performed with 100 bp reads on an Illumina HiSeq2000. The paper's data handling went like this. Raw data were processed with SOAPnuke, discarding reads with adapters, uncalled bases, mean Phred below 15, or no exact constant-primer or identifier match. High-quality paired reads were merged with COPE v1.2.5, and unique nucleotide sequences were defined as clonotypes. Clonotypes were aligned to IMGT TRBV, TRBD and TRBJ reference segments using MiTCR v1.1. Analysis was restricted to V-J combinations with a frequency above 0.0001, which covered roughly 99% of repertoires. The TCS score was defined as the ratio of F50 (clonal expansion) to E x V (chaos), calculated using BLOSUM62-based TCRdist between CDR3 peptides within each V-J. Welch's t-statistics and random forest reduced 500 to 550 V-J features to under 15, which were used in a naive Bayes classifier (R e1071). TCRdb itself trimmed the public reads at Q25 with fastp, ran MiXCR and retained productive beta chains. Each entry is one CDR3 protein sequence, shown with its most common DNA and genes. TCRdb, not the authors, supplied the V and J calls. For this sample there are some 690,000 distinct CDR3 sequences; around 16% appear just once. Around a sixth of the sample rests with the top ten.

According to the germline V gene (reference sequence), CDR1 reads DFQATT and CDR2 reads SNEGSKA. V lost 6 bases and J lost 2 bases, and the count of bases not matched to a germline gene is 8. There are 14 amino acids in the CDR3, from cysteine to phenylalanine inclusive. Only the CDR3 portion is preserved as DNA: 42 bases, with reading frame beginning at the first base. This sequence originates from a man aged 50 to 59 with Graves' hyperthyroidism. The chain couples TRBV20-1 to TRBJ2-7, with TRBD2 identical over 9 junction bases. What was sequenced was blood. The DNA sequence reads TGCAGTGCCAGGAGGTCTAGCGGGGCCTACGAGCAGTACTTC. It encodes CSARRSSGAYEQYF.